These 18 T cell receptor beta chains came from one sample sequenced in a study of cytomegalovirus exposure and HLA in healthy donors. The PCR had 60 Vbeta and 13 Jbeta primers. Data came from immunoSEQ multiplex PCR; TCRdb stores just in-frame clones and leaves some out. The repertoire includes around 180,000 clones, 70% to 90% of them detected once, and less than 3% sits in the top ten. Sequences were obtained from PBMCs. These receptors were collected from a male donor in good health and CMV-seronegative.

The chain recombines TRBV18 with TRBJ1-1, with 9 bases matching TRBD1. Per the germline V gene, CDR1 is KGHSH and CDR2 is LQKENI. J gave up 4 bases and V 5 bases, and 5 bases lay outside the gene matches. This CDR3 region has 14 residues. The CDR3 DNA follows: TGTGCCAGCTCAGGGACAGGGATGGGCACTGAAGCTTTCTTT. It translates to CASSGTGMGTEAFF.

The chain links TRBV10-3 to TRBJ2-5, with TRBD1 matching over 9 bases. The CDR3 consists of 14 residues. Germline lookup yields CDR1 ENHRY and CDR2 SYGVKD. Trimming took 0 bases from V and 5 from J; bases not matched to a gene: 1. The CDR3 nucleotides are TGTGCCATCAGTGAGTCTGGACAGGGGGAGACCCAGTACTTC. Protein product: CAISESGQGETQYF.

The gene calls are TRBV29-1 and TRBJ2-7; 9 positions agree with TRBD2. The J segment lost 2 bases and the V segment lost 5 bases, leaving 4 bases of the junction unmatched. The germline gives CDR1 SQVTM, CDR2 ANQGSEA. CDR3 length: 13 residues. Here the CDR3 DNA reads TGCAGCGTTAGGCCTAGCGGGACCTACGAGCAGTACTTC. Its protein is CSVRPSGTYEQYF.

The rearrangement uses TRBV19 and TRBJ2-3; D gene ambiguous. The CDR3 is 14 residues long. Per the germline V gene, CDR1 is LNHDA and CDR2 is SQIVND (reference sequence). The germline V and J ends were trimmed by 4 bases and 7 bases, with 15 bases remaining between them. DNA for the CDR3: TGTGCCAGTAGTACGTCAGGAAATCCTAATACGCAGTATTTT. Its protein is CASSTSGNPNTQYF.

The chain couples TRBV6-1 to TRBJ1-1; D may be TRBD1 (5 bases). The CDR3 loop spans 13 amino acids. The V and J ends lost 5 bases and 2 bases respectively, with 9 bases between them. The germline gives CDR1 MNHNS, CDR2 SASEGT. Here the CDR3 reads CASSKQANTEAFF. CDR3 in DNA: TGTGCCAGCAGTAAACAGGCCAACACTGAAGCTTTCTTT.

This clone has only a few counts. The V and J genes are TRBV5-1 and TRBJ1-4; TRBD1 matches 8 bases. This CDR3 is 15 amino acids long. Losses at the gene ends were 5 bases for V and 4 bases for J; bases not matched to a gene: 7. Germline V gives CDR1 SGHRS, CDR2 YFSETQ. The CDR3 sequence is CASSRDRGGNEKLFF. The CDR3 DNA is TGCGCCAGCAGTCGTGACAGGGGAGGTAATGAAAAACTGTTTTTT.

J is TRBJ2-5 and V is TRBV4-2, with D possibly matching TRBD2 (7 bases). Trimming cost V 0 bases and J 5 bases, with 13 bases left between them. The CDR3 runs 15 residues. Germline assignment: CDR1 LGHNA and CDR2 YNFKEQ. The chain's CDR3 is CASSQESGGWETQYF. As DNA, the CDR3 is TGTGCCAGCAGCCAAGAGTCGGGGGGCTGGGAGACCCAGTACTTC.

The rearrangement links TRBV30 to TRBJ2-7; tentative D call: TRBD2 (5 bases). Germline values: CDR1 GTSNPN, CDR2 SVGIG (reference sequence). This CDR3 contains 12 residues. V gave up 3 bases and J gave up 2 bases, with 8 bases separating them. The CDR3: CAWSPGTYEQYF. The CDR3, as DNA: TGTGCCTGGAGCCCCGGGACCTACGAGCAGTACTTC.

CDR3 in amino acids: CASSQDSGGRGGYTF. The CDR3, as DNA: TGCGCCAGCAGCCAAGATTCGGGGGGGCGTGGAGGCTACACCTTC. This chain joins TRBV4-3 and TRBJ1-2, with TRBD1 as a possible D gene (6 bases). With 0 bases removed from V and 8 bases from J, the gap between germline ends came to 16 bases. The CDR3 consists of 15 residues. In germline, CDR1 is LGHNA, CDR2 YSLEER.

This chain connects TRBV28 to TRBJ1-5; weak D call: TRBD1 (5 bases). The CDR3 runs to 17 residues. The V end was cut by 4 bases, the J end by 4 bases, with 20 bases between. CDR1 MDHEN and CDR2 SYDVKM come from the germline V gene. The DNA for the CDR3 is TGTGCCAGCAGTTCGCCTGACAGTATTAGTCGGAATCAGCCCCAGCATTTT. Its translation: CASSSPDSISRNQPQHF.

This CDR3 is CASSVYSADGELFF. In DNA form, the CDR3 reads TGTGCCAGCAGCGTCTATTCTGCTGACGGGGAGCTGTTTTTT. This chain connects TRBV9 to TRBJ2-2; no clear D gene. The CDR3 contains 14 residues. Germline assignment: CDR1 SGDLS and CDR2 YYNGEE. V was trimmed by 2 bases and J by 7 bases, leaving 12 bases between them.

The chain recombines TRBV10-1 with TRBJ1-1, with 7 positions matching TRBD1. The J segment lost 7 bases and the V segment lost 4 bases, leaving 6 bases of the junction unmatched. The CDR3 extends over 13 amino acids. Germline loops: CDR1 WNHNN, CDR2 SYGVQD (reference sequence). CDR3 amino acids: CASSGSGGGEAFF. The DNA for the CDR3 is TGCGCCAGCAGTGGTTCAGGGGGAGGTGAAGCTTTCTTT.

The chain recombines TRBV7-2 with TRBJ2-3; 11 positions agree with TRBD2. This CDR3 region has 16 residues. Germline V gene sequence: CDR1 SGHTA, CDR2 FQGNSA. After removal of 2 bases from V and 6 bases from J, the junction contained 7 bases not matched to a gene. The CDR3 region has the DNA TGTGCCAGCAGCTTAAGCACTAGCGGGGGAGCTGATACGCAGTATTTT. Encoded protein: CASSLSTSGGADTQYF. The full variable domain, rest sourced from reference TRBV7-2 and TRBJ2-3, is GAGVSQSPSNKVTEKGKDVELRCDPISGHTALYWYRQSLGQGLEFLIYFQGNSAPDKSGLPSDRFSAERTGGSVSTLTIQRTQQEDSAVYLCASSLSTSGGADTQYFGPGTRLTVL.

This chain joins TRBV7-2 and TRBJ1-4; unclear D gene. V shed 2 bases and J shed 7 bases, with 11 bases lying between them. Germline lookup yields CDR1 SGHTA and CDR2 FQGNSA. The CDR3 extends over 14 amino acids. The CDR3 is CASSLSGEGEKLFF. The CDR3 bases are TGTGCCAGCAGCTTAAGCGGGGAAGGTGAAAAACTGTTTTTT.

The V and J genes are TRBV6-1 and TRBJ2-5, with D perhaps matching TRBD1 (5 bases). Between the trimmed V and J ends, which lost 3 bases and 5 bases, there was a span of 13 bases. Germline V gene data show CDR1 as MNHNS and CDR2 as SASEGT. The CDR3 covers 14 residues. CDR3 in amino acids: CASSESLGLETQYF. CDR3 coding DNA: TGTGCCAGCAGTGAGTCGTTGGGGCTCGAGACCCAGTACTTC.

In its sample, this clone was seen once. This chain links TRBV9 with TRBJ2-3; 8 bases map to TRBD2. CDR1 is SGDLS, CDR2 YYNGEE, per germline. The V and J ends lost 0 bases and 4 bases, in that order; junction bases with no gene match: 7. The CDR3 is made up of 16 amino acids. This chain's CDR3 is CASSVGRGGRSDTQYF. CDR3 DNA sequence: TGTGCCAGCAGCGTAGGACGGGGGGGGCGGTCAGATACGCAGTATTTT. The variable domain in full, completed from reference TRBV9 and TRBJ2-3, reads DSGVTQTPKHLITATGQRVTLRCSPRSGDLSVYWYQQSLDQGLQFLIQYYNGEERAKGNILERFSAQQFPDLHSELNLSSLELGDSALYFCASSVGRGGRSDTQYFGPGTRLTVL.

The chain joins TRBV5-4 to TRBJ2-7; 7 bases map to TRBD2. This CDR3 has 14 amino acids. CDR1 SGHNT and CDR2 YYREEE come from the germline V gene (reference sequence). V was pared by 2 bases and J by 5 bases, with 7 bases of the junction left unmatched. This chain's CDR3 is CASSFYGGWDEQYF. The CDR3 DNA sequence: TGTGCCAGCAGCTTTTACGGGGGGTGGGACGAGCAGTACTTC.

The CDR3 nucleotides read TGTGCCAGCAGCTTCATCGGACTAACGGACAACTACGAGCAGTACTTC. Residues: CASSFIGLTDNYEQYF. J is TRBJ2-7 and V is TRBV7-3; perhaps TRBD2 as D (6 bases). V was pared by 3 bases and J by 3 bases, with 18 bases between. The CDR3 is made up of 16 amino acids. The germline V gene has CDR1 SGHTA and CDR2 FQGTGA.